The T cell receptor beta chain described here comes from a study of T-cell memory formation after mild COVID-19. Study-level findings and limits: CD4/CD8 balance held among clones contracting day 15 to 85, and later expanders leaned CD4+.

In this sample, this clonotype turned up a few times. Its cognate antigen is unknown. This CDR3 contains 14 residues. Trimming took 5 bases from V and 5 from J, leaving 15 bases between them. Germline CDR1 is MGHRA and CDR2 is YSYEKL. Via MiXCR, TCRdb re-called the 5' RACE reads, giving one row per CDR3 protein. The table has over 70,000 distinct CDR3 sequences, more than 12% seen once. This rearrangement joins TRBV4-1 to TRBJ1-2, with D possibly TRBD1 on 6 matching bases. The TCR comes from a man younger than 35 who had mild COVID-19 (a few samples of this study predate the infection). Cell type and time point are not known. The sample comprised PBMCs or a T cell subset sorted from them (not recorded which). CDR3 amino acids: CASSSPLGAYGYTF. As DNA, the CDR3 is TGCGCCAGCAGCTCACCCCTGGGGGCGTATGGCTACACCTTC.